Below, 10 T cell receptor beta chains from the same sample are listed, as sequenced in a study of T-cell memory formation after mild COVID-19. MiXCR was run by TCRdb on the 5' RACE reads, yielding one entry per CDR3 protein. The sample includes about 350,000 distinct CDR3 sequences, around 13% of them seen just once. The sample comprised PBMCs or a T cell subset sorted from them (not recorded which). The source of these receptors is a man younger than 35 who had mild COVID-19 (a few samples of this study predate the infection). Cell type and time point are not known.

This clonotype was found a few times. This chain connects TRBV12-3 or TRBV12-4 to TRBJ1-6; D unresolved. Trimming took off 3 bases at V and 8 bases at J, with 11 bases between the two ends. This CDR3 has 14 amino acids. CDR3 loop: CASSFSPADSPLHF. As DNA, the CDR3 is TGTGCCAGCAGTTTCAGTCCAGCGGATTCACCCCTCCACTTT.

The chain combines TRBV6-2 or TRBV6-3 with TRBJ1-1; D is undetermined. V dropped 0 bases and J dropped 3 bases, with 5 bases sitting between them. From germline, CDR1 is MNHEY and CDR2 SVGEGT. The CDR3 is made up of 13 amino acids. CDR3 nucleotides: TGTGCCAGCAGTTACTCCCGGTACACTGAAGCTTTCTTT. Its translation is CASSYSRYTEAFF.

The chain recombines TRBV20-1 with TRBJ2-7, with a possible D match to TRBD2 (6 bases). This CDR3 comprises 14 residues. CDR1 is DFQATT, CDR2 SNEGSKA, per germline (reference sequence). The germline V and J ends were trimmed by 0 bases and 5 bases, with 14 bases remaining between them. CDR3 coding DNA: TGCAGTGCTAGAGACCCCAGGAGGGATGACGAGCAGTACTTC. It translates to CSARDPRRDDEQYF.

The chain links TRBV5-1 to TRBJ2-1; TRBD2 might be the D (6 bases). From germline, CDR1 is SGHRS and CDR2 YFSETQ. The germline V and J ends were trimmed by 5 bases and 6 bases, with 15 bases remaining between them. The CDR3 consists of 14 residues. This chain's CDR3 is CASRRRGSGNEQFF. The DNA of the CDR3 is TGCGCCAGCAGGCGACGGGGGTCCGGCAATGAGCAGTTCTTC. Full variable domain (remainder filled in from reference TRBV5-1 and TRBJ2-1): KAGVTQTPRYLIKTRGQQVTLSCSPISGHRSVSWYQQTPGQGLQFLFEYFSETQRNKGNFPGRFSGRQFSNSRSEMNVSTLELGDSALYLCASRRRGSGNEQFFGPGTRLTVL.

This clonotype came up a few times. V is TRBV24-1 and J is TRBJ2-1; no clear D. The CDR3 is made up of 13 amino acids. CDR1 and CDR2 (germline): KGHDR, SFDVKD. The germline V and J ends were trimmed by 1 base and 9 bases, with 9 bases remaining between them. The CDR3 region has the DNA TGTGCCACCAGTGATTTAGGTCGTCCTGAGCAGTTCTTC. This translates into CATSDLGRPEQFF.

This clonotype has at least ten counts. The chain employs TRBV10-3 and TRBJ2-3; perhaps D is TRBD1 or TRBD2 (6 bases each). Germline V gene lookup returns CDR1 ENHRY and CDR2 SYGVKD. The length of the CDR3 is 14 residues. The germline V and J ends were trimmed by 0 bases and 5 bases, with 9 bases remaining between them. The CDR3 DNA reads as TGTGCCATCAGTGAGTCAGGGGGGATAGATACGCAGTATTTT. It encodes CAISESGGIDTQYF.

This clonotype has at least ten counts. V usage is TRBV12-3 or TRBV12-4 and J usage is TRBJ2-3, with D perhaps TRBD2 (7 bases). There are 13 residues in the CDR3. The V gene lost 8 bases and the J gene lost 5 bases, with 14 bases spanning the gap. The CDR3 sequence is CASVLGGVDTQYF. DNA for the CDR3: TGTGCCAGCGTTCTAGGGGGGGTAGATACGCAGTATTTT.

Details on this clonotype: The conserved closing phenylalanine or tryptophan is absent in this CDR3, likely reflecting a read error. The limits of the CDR3 on the DNA are not certain, so only TCRdb's listed CDR3 is given. The chain is built from TRBV7-2 and TRBJ2-1; TRBD2 is the table's D call and was not checked against the DNA. The length of the CDR3 is 12 amino acids, counting both ends. CDR1 SGHTA and CDR2 FQGNSA come from the germline V gene. CDR3 amino acids: CASSPGDKRWAI.

The CDR3, as DNA: TGTGCCAGCAGCCCTCGTTTGTCCTACAATGAGCAGTTCTTC. It yields the protein CASSPRLSYNEQFF. The rearrangement uses TRBV14 and TRBJ2-1, with D hard to call. Germline V CDR1 and CDR2: SGHDN, FVKESK. CDR3 length: 14 amino acids. V was cut by 4 bases and J by 1 base, with 8 bases left in between. Combining the CDR3 with reference TRBV14 and TRBJ2-1 gives the whole variable domain EAGVTQFPSHSVIEKGQTVTLRCDPISGHDNLYWYRRVMGKEIKFLLHFVKESKQDESGMPNNRFLAERTGGTYSTLKVQPAELEDSGVYFCASSPRLSYNEQFFGPGTRLTVL.

This clonotype turned up a few times. This sequence joins TRBV6-2 or TRBV6-3 and TRBJ2-3; possibly TRBD1 for D (6 bases). The CDR3 length is 15 residues. Germline V gene lookup returns CDR1 MNHEY and CDR2 SVGEGT. The germline V and J ends were trimmed by 3 bases and 2 bases, with 12 bases remaining between them. CDR3 region: CASSYLDSFTDTQYF. CDR3 coding DNA: TGTGCCAGCAGTTATCTGGACAGTTTCACAGATACGCAGTATTTT.